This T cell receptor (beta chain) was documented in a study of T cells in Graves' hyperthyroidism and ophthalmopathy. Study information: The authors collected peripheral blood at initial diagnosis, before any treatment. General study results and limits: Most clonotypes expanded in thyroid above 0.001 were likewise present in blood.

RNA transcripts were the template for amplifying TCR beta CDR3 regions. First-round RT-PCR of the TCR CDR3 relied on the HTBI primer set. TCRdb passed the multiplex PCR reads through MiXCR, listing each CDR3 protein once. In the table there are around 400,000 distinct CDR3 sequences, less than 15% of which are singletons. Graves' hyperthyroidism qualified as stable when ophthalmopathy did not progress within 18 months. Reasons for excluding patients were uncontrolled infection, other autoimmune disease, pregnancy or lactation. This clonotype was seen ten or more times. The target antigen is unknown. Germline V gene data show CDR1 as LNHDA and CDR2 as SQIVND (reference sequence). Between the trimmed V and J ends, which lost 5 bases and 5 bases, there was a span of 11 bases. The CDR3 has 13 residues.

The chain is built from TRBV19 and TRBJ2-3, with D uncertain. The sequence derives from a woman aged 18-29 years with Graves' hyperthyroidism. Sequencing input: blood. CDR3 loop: CASSPRDGDTQYF. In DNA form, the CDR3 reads TGTGCCAGTAGTCCTCGCGATGGAGATACGCAGTATTTT.